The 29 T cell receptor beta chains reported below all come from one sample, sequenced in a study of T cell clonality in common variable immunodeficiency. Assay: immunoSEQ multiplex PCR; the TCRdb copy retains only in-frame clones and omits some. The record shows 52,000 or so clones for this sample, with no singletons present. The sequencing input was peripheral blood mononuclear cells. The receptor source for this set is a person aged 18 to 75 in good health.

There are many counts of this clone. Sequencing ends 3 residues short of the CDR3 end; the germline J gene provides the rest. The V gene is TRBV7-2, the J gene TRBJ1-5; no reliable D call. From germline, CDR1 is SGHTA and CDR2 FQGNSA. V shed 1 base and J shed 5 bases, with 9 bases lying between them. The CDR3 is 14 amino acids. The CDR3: CASSLGLGYQPQHF. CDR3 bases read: TGTGCCAGCAGCTTAGGATTAGGGTATCAGCCC.

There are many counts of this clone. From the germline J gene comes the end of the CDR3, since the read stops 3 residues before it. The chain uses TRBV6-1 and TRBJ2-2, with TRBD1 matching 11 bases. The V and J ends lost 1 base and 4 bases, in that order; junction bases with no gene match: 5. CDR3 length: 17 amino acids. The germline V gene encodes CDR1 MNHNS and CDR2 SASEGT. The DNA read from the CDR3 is TGTGCCAGCAGTGAAGGGGGGGGGACAGGGGGCACCGGGGAG. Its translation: CASSEGGGTGGTGE. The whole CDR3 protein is CASSEGGGTGGTGELFF.

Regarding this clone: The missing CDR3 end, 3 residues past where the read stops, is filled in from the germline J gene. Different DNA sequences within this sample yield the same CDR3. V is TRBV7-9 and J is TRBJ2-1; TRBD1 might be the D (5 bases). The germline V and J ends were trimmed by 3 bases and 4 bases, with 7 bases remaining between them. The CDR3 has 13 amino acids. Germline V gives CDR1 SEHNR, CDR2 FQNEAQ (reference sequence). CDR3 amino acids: CASSLGLYNEQFF. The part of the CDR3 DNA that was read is TGTGCCAGCAGCTTGGGGCTATACAATGAG.

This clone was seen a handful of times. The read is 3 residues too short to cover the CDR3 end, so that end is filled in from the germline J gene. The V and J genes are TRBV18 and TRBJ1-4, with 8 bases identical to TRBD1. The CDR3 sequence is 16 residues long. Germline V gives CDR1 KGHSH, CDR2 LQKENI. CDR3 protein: CASSTTGQGARSPLFF. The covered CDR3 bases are TGTGCCAGCTCGACCACTGGGCAGGGGGCGAGGTCACCA.

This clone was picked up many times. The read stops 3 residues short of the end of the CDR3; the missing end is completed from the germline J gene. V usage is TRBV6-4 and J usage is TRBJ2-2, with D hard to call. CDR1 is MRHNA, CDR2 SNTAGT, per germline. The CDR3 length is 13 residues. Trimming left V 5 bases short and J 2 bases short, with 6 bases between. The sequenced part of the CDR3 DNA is TGTGCCAGCAGTCTAGATAACACCGGGGAG. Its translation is CASSLDNTGE. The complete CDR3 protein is CASSLDNTGELFF.

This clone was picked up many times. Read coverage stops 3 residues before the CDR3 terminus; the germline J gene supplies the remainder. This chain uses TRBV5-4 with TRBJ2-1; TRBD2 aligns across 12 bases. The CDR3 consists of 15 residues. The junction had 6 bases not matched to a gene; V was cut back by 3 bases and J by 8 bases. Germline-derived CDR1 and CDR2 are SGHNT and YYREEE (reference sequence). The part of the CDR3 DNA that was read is TGTGCCAGCAGCTCTCTAGCGGGAGGGCTTCATGAG. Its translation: CASSSLAGGLHE. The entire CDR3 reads CASSSLAGGLHEQFF. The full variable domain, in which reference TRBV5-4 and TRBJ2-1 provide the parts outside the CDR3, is ETGVTQSPTHLIKTRGQQVTLRCSSQSGHNTVSWYQQALGQGPQFIFQYYREEENGRGNFPPRFSGLQFPNYSSELNVNALELDDSALYLCASSSLAGGLHEQFFGPGTRLTVL.

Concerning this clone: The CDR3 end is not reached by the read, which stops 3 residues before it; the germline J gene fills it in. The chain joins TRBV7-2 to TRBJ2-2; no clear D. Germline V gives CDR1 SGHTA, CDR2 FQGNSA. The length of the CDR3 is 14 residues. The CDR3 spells CASSLGDLYSPLFF. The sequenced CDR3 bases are TGTGCCAGCAGCTTAGGCGATCTATATTCACCG. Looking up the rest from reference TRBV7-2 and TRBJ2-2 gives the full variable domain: GAGVSQSPSNKVTEKGKDVELRCDPISGHTALYWYRQSLGQGLEFLIYFQGNSAPDKSGLPSDRFSAERTGGSVSTLTIQRTQQEDSAVYLCASSLGDLYSPLFFGEGSRLTVL.

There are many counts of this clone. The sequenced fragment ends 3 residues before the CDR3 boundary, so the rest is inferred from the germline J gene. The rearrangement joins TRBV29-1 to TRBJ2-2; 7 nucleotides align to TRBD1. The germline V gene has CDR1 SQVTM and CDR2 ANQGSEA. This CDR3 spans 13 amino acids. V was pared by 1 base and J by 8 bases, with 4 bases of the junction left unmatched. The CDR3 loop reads CSVEGQGVGELFF. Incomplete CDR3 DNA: TGCAGCGTTGAAGGACAGGGCGTGGGGGAG.

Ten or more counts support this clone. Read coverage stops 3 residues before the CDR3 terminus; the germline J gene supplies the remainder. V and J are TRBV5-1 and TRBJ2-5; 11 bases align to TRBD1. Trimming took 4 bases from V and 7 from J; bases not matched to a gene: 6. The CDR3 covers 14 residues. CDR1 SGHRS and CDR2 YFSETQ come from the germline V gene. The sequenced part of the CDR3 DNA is TGCGCCAGCAGCCCCGCGGGACAGGGGGGGACC. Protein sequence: CASSPAGQGGT. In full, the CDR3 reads CASSPAGQGGTQYF.

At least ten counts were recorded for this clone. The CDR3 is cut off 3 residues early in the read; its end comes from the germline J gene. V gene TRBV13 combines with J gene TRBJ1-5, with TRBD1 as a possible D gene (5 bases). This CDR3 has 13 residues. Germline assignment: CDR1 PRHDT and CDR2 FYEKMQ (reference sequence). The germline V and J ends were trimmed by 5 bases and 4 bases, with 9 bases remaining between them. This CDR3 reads CASSQGRNQPQHF. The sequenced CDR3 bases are TGTGCCAGCAGCCAGGGCCGAAATCAGCCC.

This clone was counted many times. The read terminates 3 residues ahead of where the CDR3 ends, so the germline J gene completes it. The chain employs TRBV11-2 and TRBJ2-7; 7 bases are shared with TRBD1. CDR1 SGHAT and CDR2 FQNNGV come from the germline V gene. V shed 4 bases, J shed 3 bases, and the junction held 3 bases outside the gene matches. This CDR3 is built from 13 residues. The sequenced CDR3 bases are TGTGCCAGCAGCTGGACAGGAAACTACGAG. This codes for CASSWTGNYE. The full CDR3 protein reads CASSWTGNYEQYF.

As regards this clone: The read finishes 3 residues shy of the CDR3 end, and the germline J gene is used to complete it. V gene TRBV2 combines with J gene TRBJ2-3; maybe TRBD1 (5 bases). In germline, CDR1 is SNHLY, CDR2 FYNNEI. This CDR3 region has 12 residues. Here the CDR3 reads CASSETLQAQYF. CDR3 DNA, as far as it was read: TGTGCCAGCAGTGAGACCCTACAGGCG. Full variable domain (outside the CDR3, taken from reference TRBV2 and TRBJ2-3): EPEVTQTPSHQVTQMGQEVILRCVPISNHLYFYWYRQILGQKVEFLVSFYNNEISEKSEIFDDQFSVERPDGSNFTLKIRSTKLEDSAMYFCASSETLQAQYFGPGTRLTVL.

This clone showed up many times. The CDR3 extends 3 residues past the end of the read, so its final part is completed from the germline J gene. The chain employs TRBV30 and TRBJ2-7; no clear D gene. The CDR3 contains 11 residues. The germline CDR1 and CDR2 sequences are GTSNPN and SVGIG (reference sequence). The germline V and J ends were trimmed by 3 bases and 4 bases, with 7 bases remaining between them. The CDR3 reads CAWSLRYEQYF. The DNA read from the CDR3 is TGTGCCTGGAGCCTTAGATACGAG. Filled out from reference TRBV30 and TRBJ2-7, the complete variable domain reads SQTIHQWPATLVQPVGSPLSLECTVEGTSNPNLYWYRQAAGRGLQLLFYSVGIGQISSEVPQNLSASRPQDRQFILSSKKLLLSDSGFYLCAWSLRYEQYFGPGTRLTVT.

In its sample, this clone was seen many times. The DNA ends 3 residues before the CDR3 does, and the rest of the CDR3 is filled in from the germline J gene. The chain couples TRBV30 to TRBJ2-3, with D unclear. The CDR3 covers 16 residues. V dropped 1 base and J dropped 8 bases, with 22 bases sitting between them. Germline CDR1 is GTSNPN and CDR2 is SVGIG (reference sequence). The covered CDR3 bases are TGTGCCTGGAGTGATTCGGCGGATGCGGTTTTTGGTACG. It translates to CAWSDSADAVFGT. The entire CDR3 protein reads CAWSDSADAVFGTQYF.

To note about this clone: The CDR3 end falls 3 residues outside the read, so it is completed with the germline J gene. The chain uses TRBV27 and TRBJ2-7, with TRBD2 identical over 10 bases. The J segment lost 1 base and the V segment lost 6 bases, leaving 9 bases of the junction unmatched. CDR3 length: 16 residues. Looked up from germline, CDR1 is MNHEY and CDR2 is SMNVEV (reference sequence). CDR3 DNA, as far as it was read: TGTGCCAGCAGCGGACTAGCGGAGAGGGTATCCTACGAG. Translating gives CASSGLAERVSYE. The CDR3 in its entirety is CASSGLAERVSYEQYF.

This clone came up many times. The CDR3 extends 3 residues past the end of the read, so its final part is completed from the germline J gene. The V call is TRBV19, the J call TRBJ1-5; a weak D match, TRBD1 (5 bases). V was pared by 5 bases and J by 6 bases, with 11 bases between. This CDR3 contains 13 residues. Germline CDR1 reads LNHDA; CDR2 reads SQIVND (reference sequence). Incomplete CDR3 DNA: TGTGCCAGTAGTCGGGGGGATAGTCAGCCC. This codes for CASSRGDSQP. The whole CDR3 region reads CASSRGDSQPQHF. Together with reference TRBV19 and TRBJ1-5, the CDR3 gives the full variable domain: DGGITQSPKYLFRKEGQNVTLSCEQNLNHDAMYWYRQDPGQGLRLIYYSQIVNDFQKGDIAEGYSVSREKKESFPLTVTSAQKNPTAFYLCASSRGDSQPQHFGDGTRLSIL.

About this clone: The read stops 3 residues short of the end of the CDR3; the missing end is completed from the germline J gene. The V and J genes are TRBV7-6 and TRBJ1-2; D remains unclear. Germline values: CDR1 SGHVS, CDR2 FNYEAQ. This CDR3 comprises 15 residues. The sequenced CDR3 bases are TGTGCCAGCAGCTTAGCGATGGGCGTCGGAGATACC. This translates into CASSLAMGVGDT. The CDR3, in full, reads CASSLAMGVGDTYTF.

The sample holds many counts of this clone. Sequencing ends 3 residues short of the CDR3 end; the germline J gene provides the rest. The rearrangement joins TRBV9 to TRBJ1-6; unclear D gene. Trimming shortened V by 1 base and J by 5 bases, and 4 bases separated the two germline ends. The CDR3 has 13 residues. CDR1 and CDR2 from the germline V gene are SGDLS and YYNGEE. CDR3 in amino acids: CASSVQNNSPLHF. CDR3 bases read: TGTGCCAGCAGCGTACAGAATAATTCACCC. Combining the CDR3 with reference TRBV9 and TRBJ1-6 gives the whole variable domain DSGVTQTPKHLITATGQRVTLRCSPRSGDLSVYWYQQSLDQGLQFLIQYYNGEERAKGNILERFSAQQFPDLHSELNLSSLELGDSALYFCASSVQNNSPLHFGNGTRLTVT.

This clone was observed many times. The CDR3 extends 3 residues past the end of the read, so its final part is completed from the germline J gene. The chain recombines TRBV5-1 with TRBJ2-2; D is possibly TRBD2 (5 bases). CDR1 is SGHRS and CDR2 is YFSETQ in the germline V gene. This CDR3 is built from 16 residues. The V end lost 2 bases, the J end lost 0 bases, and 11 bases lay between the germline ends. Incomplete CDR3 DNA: TGCGCCAGCAGCTTTATTATTAGCGCGAACACCGGGGAG. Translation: CASSFIISANTGE. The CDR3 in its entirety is CASSFIISANTGELFF.

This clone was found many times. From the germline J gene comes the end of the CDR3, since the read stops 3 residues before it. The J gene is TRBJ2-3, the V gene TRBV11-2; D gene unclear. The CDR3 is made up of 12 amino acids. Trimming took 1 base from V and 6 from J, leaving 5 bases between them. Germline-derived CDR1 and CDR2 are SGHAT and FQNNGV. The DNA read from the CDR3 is TGTGCCAGCAGCTTAGTTCCGGATACG. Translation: CASSLVPDT. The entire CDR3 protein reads CASSLVPDTQYF.

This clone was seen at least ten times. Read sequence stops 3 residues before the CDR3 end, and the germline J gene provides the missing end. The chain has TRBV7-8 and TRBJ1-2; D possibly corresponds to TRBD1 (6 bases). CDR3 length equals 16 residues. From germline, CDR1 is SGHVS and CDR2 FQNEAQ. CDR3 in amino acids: CASSRGGGSGREGYTF. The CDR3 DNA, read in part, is TGTGCCAGCAGTCGCGGGGGGGGCTCGGGGCGGGAGGGC.

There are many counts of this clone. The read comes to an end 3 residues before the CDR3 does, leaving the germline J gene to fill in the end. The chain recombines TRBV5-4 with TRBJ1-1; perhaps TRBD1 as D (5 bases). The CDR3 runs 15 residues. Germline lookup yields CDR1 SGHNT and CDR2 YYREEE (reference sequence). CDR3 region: CASSLEGISTVEAFF. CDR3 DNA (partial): TGTGCCAGCAGCTTGGAGGGGATAAGTACGGTCGAA.

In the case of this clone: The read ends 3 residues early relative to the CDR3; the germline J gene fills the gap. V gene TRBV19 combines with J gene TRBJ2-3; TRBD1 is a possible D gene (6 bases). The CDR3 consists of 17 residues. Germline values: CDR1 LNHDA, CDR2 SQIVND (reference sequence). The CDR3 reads CASTQSQGRGVNQPQYF. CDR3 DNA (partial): TGTGCCAGTACCCAGAGTCAGGGGCGAGGAGTCAATCAGCCG. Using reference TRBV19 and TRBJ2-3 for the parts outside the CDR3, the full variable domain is DGGITQSPKYLFRKEGQNVTLSCEQNLNHDAMYWYRQDPGQGLRLIYYSQIVNDFQKGDIAEGYSVSREKKESFPLTVTSAQKNPTAFYLCASTQSQGRGVNQPQYFGPGTRLTVL.

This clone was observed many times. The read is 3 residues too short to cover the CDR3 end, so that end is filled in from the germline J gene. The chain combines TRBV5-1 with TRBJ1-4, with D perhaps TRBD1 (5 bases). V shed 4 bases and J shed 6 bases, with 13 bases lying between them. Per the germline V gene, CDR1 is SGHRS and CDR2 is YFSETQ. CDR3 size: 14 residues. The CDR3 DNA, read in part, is TGCGCCAGCAGCCCCCCGGGGGTGGATGAAAAA. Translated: CASSPPGVDEK. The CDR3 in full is CASSPPGVDEKLFF.

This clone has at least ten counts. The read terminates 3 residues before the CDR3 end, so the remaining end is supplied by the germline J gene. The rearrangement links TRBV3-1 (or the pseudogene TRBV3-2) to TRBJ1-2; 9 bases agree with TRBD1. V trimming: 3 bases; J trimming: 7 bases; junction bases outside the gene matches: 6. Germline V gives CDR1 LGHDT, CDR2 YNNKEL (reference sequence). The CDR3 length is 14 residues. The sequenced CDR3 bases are TGTGCCAGCAGCCAGGAACAGGGGGCCGGTGGC. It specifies CASSQEQGAGG. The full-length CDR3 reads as CASSQEQGAGGYTF.

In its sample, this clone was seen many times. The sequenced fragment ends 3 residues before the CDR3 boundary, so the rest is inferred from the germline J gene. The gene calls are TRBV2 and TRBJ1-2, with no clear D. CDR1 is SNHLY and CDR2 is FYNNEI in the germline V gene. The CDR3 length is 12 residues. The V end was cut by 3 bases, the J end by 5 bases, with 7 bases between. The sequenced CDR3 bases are TGTGCCAGCAGTGAGCGAGGGTATGGC. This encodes CASSERGYG. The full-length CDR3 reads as CASSERGYGYTF.

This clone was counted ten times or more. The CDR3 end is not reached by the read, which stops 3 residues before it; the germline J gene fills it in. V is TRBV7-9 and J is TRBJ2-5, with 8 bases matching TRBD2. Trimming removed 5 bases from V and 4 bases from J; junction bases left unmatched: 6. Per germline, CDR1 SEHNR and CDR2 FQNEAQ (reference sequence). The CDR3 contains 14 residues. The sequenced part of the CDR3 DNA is TGTGCCAGCAGCATAGGGACTAGGGGAGAGACC. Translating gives CASSIGTRGET. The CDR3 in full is CASSIGTRGETQYF.

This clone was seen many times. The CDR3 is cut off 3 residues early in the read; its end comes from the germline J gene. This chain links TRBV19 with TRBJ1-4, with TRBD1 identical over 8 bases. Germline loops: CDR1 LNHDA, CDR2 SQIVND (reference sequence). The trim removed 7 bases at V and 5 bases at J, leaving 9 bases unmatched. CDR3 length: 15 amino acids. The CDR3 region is CASNHGRQGNEKLFF. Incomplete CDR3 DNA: TGTGCCAGTAACCATGGCAGACAGGGGAATGAAAAA.

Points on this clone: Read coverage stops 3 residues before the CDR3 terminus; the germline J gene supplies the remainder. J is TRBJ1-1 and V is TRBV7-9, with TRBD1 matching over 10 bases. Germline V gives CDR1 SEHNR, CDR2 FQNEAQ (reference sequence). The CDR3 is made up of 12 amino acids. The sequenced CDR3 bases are TGTGCCAGCAGCACCCGGACAGGGGGA. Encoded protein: CASSTRTGG. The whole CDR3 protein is CASSTRTGGAFF.